Reported below is one T cell receptor beta chain. These data belong to a study of T cell changes during pregnancy in multiple sclerosis. The CDR3 covers 15 residues. CDR1 MNHEY and CDR2 SMNVEV come from the germline V gene (reference sequence). V gave up 6 bases and J gave up 0 bases; unmatched junction bases: 8. Clones were read by immunoSEQ multiplex PCR, and TCRdb kept only the in-frame ones, dropping some. This sample has roughly 52,000 clones, with approximately 92% found just once. This receptor was identified in a female donor with multiple sclerosis, enrolled in a pregnancy study. V and J are TRBV27 and TRBJ2-7; 7 bases align to TRBD1. The input for sequencing was CD4+ T cells from peripheral blood mononuclear cells, taken in the third trimester of pregnancy. This CDR3 is CASSIMTGNSYEQYF. The CDR3, as DNA: TGTGCCAGCAGCATCATGACAGGGAACTCCTACGAGCAGTACTTC.